The clone carrying this T cell receptor beta chain was counted once. Germline and junction disagree at one end, which may indicate a read error. This sample is drawn from a study of somatic mutations in cytotoxic T cells in rheumatoid arthritis. Generated by immunoSEQ multiplex PCR, the TCRdb table keeps only in-frame clones and is missing some. The data hold more than 11,000 clones, with about 80% observed a single time. From germline, CDR1 is SSHAT and CDR2 FNYEAQ (reference sequence). The CDR3 is 13 amino acids. The chain recombines TRBV7-7 with TRBJ2-1; D uncertain. Sequencing was done on a sample of CD8+ T cells sorted from blood. This receptor was obtained from an adult with rheumatoid arthritis. CDR3 loop: CASSTKTGNEQFF. The DNA for the CDR3 is TGTGCTAGCAGCACCAAGACTGGCAATGAGCAGTTCTTC. The full variable domain, in which reference TRBV7-7 and TRBJ2-1 provide the parts outside the CDR3, is GAGVSQSPRYKVTKRGQDVTLRCDPISSHATLYWYQQALGQGPEFLTYFNYEAQPDKSGLPSDRFSAERPEGSISTLTIQRTEQRDSAMYRCASSTKTGNEQFFGPGTRLTVL.